The 5 T cell receptor beta chains presented below share a single source sample, sequenced in a study of T cell responses to AZD1222 COVID-19 vaccine. TCRdb's table, derived via immunoSEQ multiplex PCR, lists solely in-frame clones and lacks some. The sample holds under 200,000 clones, roughly 91% seen once. The sample consisted of peripheral blood, taken on day 0 of AZD1222 vaccination. The receptor source for this set is an adult in good health.

The rearrangement joins TRBV6-2 or TRBV6-3 to TRBJ2-7; 8 bases are a match to TRBD1. Germline CDR1 and CDR2: MNHEY and SVGEGT. Trimming took 2 bases from V and 1 from J; bases not matched to a gene: 16. This CDR3 is built from 19 residues. The CDR3 loop reads CASSYRRVSGQEFSYEQYF. The CDR3 region has the DNA TGTGCCAGCAGTTACCGACGGGTGTCGGGACAGGAATTTTCCTACGAGCAGTACTTC.

The chain combines TRBV6-5 with TRBJ1-1; D call uncertain. Per the germline V gene, CDR1 is MNHEY and CDR2 is SVGAGI. This CDR3 contains 13 residues. V was clipped by 2 bases and J by 6 bases, with 10 bases between them. The CDR3 sequence is CASSYPTDSEAFF. In nucleotides, the CDR3 is TGTGCCAGCAGTTACCCGACTGACTCTGAAGCTTTCTTT.

Only a few counts were recorded for this clone. This sequence joins TRBV7-8 and TRBJ2-1; 11 bases match TRBD2. This CDR3 has 22 residues. Germline V CDR1 and CDR2: SGHVS, FQNEAQ. V lost 3 bases and J lost 7; bases outside the gene matches: 26. CDR3: CASSFDRVGLAGGKDRRNEQFF. The CDR3 coding sequence is TGTGCCAGCAGCTTTGACAGGGTGGGTCTAGCGGGAGGAAAAGATCGGAGGAATGAGCAGTTCTTC.

This chain uses TRBV10-1 with TRBJ2-7, with 9 bases lining up with TRBD1. V gave up 3 bases and J gave up 2 bases; unmatched junction bases: 5. Germline values: CDR1 WNHNN, CDR2 SYGVQD (reference sequence). The CDR3 runs to 15 residues. CDR3: CASSDPGQGPYEQYF. In DNA form, the CDR3 reads TGCGCCAGCAGTGATCCGGGACAGGGCCCCTACGAGCAGTACTTC.

The chain uses TRBV2 and TRBJ2-1; 9 positions agree with TRBD1. The V segment lost 8 bases and the J segment 6 bases; nucleotides outside the gene matches: 17. Germline V gene lookup returns CDR1 SNHLY and CDR2 FYNNEI. CDR3 length: 17 residues. The CDR3 here is CASRDPRGDRVANEQFF. The CDR3 DNA reads TGTGCCAGCCGCGACCCTAGGGGGGACAGGGTGGCCAATGAGCAGTTCTTC.